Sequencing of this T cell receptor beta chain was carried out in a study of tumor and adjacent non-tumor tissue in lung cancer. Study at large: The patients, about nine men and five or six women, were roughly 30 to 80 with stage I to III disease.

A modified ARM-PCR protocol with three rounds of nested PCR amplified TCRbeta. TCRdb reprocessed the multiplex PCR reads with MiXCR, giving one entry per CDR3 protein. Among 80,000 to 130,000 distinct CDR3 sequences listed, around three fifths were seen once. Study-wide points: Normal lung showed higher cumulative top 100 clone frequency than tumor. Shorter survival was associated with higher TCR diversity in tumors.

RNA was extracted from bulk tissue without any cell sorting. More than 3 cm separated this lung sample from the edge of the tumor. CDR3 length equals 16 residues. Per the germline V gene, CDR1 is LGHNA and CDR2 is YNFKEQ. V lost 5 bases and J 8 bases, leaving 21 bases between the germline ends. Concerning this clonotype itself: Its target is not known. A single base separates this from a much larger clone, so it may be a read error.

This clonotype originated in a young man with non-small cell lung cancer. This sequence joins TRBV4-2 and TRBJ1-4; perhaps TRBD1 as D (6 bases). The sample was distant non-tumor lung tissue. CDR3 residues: CASSSSTGTRVEKLFF. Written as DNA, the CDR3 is TGTGCCAGCAGCTCCTCAACCGGGACAAGGGTGGAAAAACTGTTTTTT.